What follows are 23 T cell receptor beta chains derived from one specimen sequenced in a study of blood T cell repertoires in COVID-19. Some clones are missing from TCRdb's copy, which holds only in-frame ones; the method was immunoSEQ multiplex PCR. This table has approximately 200,000 clones, 75% to 90% appearing once. Sequencing input: PBMCs or T cells enriched from blood (not recorded which). These receptors all stem from a woman aged 25 to 39 who had been exposed to COVID-19.

The chain couples TRBV9 to TRBJ1-1; the D gene is possibly TRBD1 (5 bases). Germline V gene sequence: CDR1 SGDLS, CDR2 YYNGEE. The CDR3 totals 13 residues. The V gene lost 7 bases and the J gene lost 5 bases, with 15 bases spanning the gap. The CDR3 loop reads CASSLGLETEAFF. Here the CDR3 DNA reads TGTGCCAGCTCGTTGGGGCTGGAGACTGAAGCTTTCTTT. Looking up the rest from reference TRBV9 and TRBJ1-1 gives the full variable domain: DSGVTQTPKHLITATGQRVTLRCSPRSGDLSVYWYQQSLDQGLQFLIQYYNGEERAKGNILERFSAQQFPDLHSELNLSSLELGDSALYFCASSLGLETEAFFGQGTRLTVV.

This clone was seen only a few times. This CDR3 reads CASSLETGYAEAFF. The CDR3 nucleotides are TGTGCCAGCAGCTTAGAAACAGGGTACGCTGAAGCTTTCTTT. The V gene is TRBV11-2, the J gene TRBJ1-1; D is possibly TRBD1 (6 bases). Trimming stripped 0 bases from V and 6 bases from J, with 11 bases between. The CDR3 sequence is 14 residues long. Germline V gives CDR1 SGHAT, CDR2 FQNNGV.

The chain is built from TRBV15 and TRBJ1-3, with D possibly TRBD1 on 5 matching bases. CDR3 length: 14 amino acids. CDR1 and CDR2 (germline): LNHNV, YYDKDF (reference sequence). Trimming left V 8 bases short and J 3 bases short, with 14 bases between. CDR3 protein: CATLGEGRGNTIYF. The CDR3 region has the DNA TGTGCCACCCTAGGGGAGGGACGTGGAAACACCATATATTTT.

The V and J genes are TRBV27 and TRBJ1-4, with TRBD1 as a possible D gene (5 bases). Trimming stripped 5 bases from V and 5 bases from J, with 12 bases between. The germline gives CDR1 MNHEY, CDR2 SMNVEV (reference sequence). This CDR3 spans 14 amino acids. The CDR3: CASSPGLPNEKLFF. The CDR3 DNA reads as TGTGCCAGCAGTCCGGGACTCCCGAATGAAAAACTGTTTTTT.

The rearrangement links TRBV3-1 (or the pseudogene TRBV3-2) to TRBJ2-7, with 9 positions matching TRBD1. Germline V CDR1 and CDR2: LGHDT, YNNKEL (reference sequence). Trimming cost V 6 bases and J 7 bases; bases outside gene matches: 10. This CDR3 contains 14 residues. The CDR3 spells CASRAGQGLGEQYF. The CDR3 DNA is TGTGCCAGCAGGGCGGGACAGGGTTTGGGGGAGCAGTACTTC.

V and J are TRBV7-2 and TRBJ2-7; the D gene is possibly TRBD2 (5 bases). V lost 1 base and J 4 bases, leaving 8 bases between the germline ends. The CDR3 totals 13 residues. In germline, CDR1 is SGHTA, CDR2 FQGNSA. The CDR3 spells CASSLEDLYEQYF. The CDR3 DNA reads as TGTGCCAGCAGCTTAGAGGACTTATACGAGCAGTACTTC.

The rearrangement links TRBV15 to TRBJ2-7; 7 positions match TRBD1. This CDR3 contains 16 residues. With 1 base clipped from V and 4 bases from J, the junction kept 10 bases outside the gene matches. Germline V gene lookup returns CDR1 LNHNV and CDR2 YYDKDF (reference sequence). The CDR3 is CATSRGDRGPIYEQYF. The CDR3 DNA follows: TGTGCCACCAGCAGAGGGGATAGGGGGCCGATATACGAGCAGTACTTC.

The J gene is TRBJ2-2, the V gene TRBV11-2; 11 bases line up with TRBD1. This CDR3 contains 15 residues. Germline V gives CDR1 SGHAT, CDR2 FQNNGV. Germline trimming cut 11 bases from V and 6 bases from J; bases unmatched to any gene: 11. The CDR3 sequence is CAGSLGQGVSGELFF. CDR3 bases: TGTGCCGGATCATTGGGACAGGGGGTTTCCGGGGAGCTGTTTTTT.

This clone was detected a few times. The gene calls are TRBV5-1 and TRBJ2-7; 7 nucleotides match TRBD1. Trimming cost V 4 bases and J 4 bases; bases outside gene matches: 14. This CDR3 contains 16 residues. Per the germline V gene, CDR1 is SGHRS and CDR2 is YFSETQ. CDR3 sequence (DNA): TGCGCCAGCAGCCGGTTGCCCCCCGGGACAGATTACGAGCAGTACTTC. This codes for CASSRLPPGTDYEQYF.

The chain links TRBV5-1 to TRBJ1-2; D may be TRBD1 (6 bases). Germline lookup yields CDR1 SGHRS and CDR2 YFSETQ. There are 15 residues in the CDR3. Trimming removed 4 bases from V and 8 bases from J, with 21 bases in between. CDR3 loop: CASSGPSGQTLGYTF. The CDR3 DNA follows: TGCGCCAGCAGCGGTCCCTCGGGACAAACCCTGGGCTACACCTTC.

This clone was seen only once. The J gene is TRBJ2-7, the V gene TRBV10-2; 8 bases fit TRBD1. This CDR3 has 14 amino acids. CDR1 is WSHSY, CDR2 SAAADI, per germline. V lost 10 bases, J lost 2 bases, and 10 bases stayed unmatched. CDR3 nucleotide sequence: TGCGCCAAGATTCCGGGACAGGTTACCTACGAGCAGTACTTC. Protein: CAKIPGQVTYEQYF.

This sequence joins TRBV30 and TRBJ2-6; D is possibly TRBD1 (7 bases). This CDR3 has 17 amino acids. Per the germline V gene, CDR1 is GTSNPN and CDR2 is SVGIG (reference sequence). V was cut by 4 bases and J by 2 bases, with 18 bases left in between. The CDR3 spells CAWKGQLGTAGANVLTF. The CDR3 coding sequence is TGTGCCTGGAAGGGACAGTTGGGGACTGCTGGGGCCAACGTCCTGACTTTC.

The chain is built from TRBV12-5 and TRBJ1-3; the D is unclear. Germline CDR1 and CDR2: LGHNT and FRNRAP. V lost 0 bases, J lost 0 bases, and 6 bases lay in between. The CDR3 consists of 15 residues. For the CDR3, the DNA is TGTGCTAGTGGTTTGGTAGTTAGCTCTGGAAACACCATATATTTT. Protein sequence: CASGLVVSSGNTIYF.

This clone was counted a few times. CDR3 amino acids: CASSAPTRDTQYF. The CDR3 DNA reads TGTGCCAGCAGCGCCCCGACACGAGATACGCAGTATTTT. The chain links TRBV2 to TRBJ2-3, with unresolved D. V was cut by 6 bases and J by 5 bases, with 12 bases left in between. Per germline, CDR1 SNHLY and CDR2 FYNNEI. The CDR3 covers 13 residues.

This clone was picked up one time. The rearrangement uses TRBV18 and TRBJ2-1, with TRBD1 identical over 9 bases. This CDR3 is 17 amino acids long. V trimming: 8 bases; J trimming: 3 bases; junction bases outside the gene matches: 14. CDR1 and CDR2 (germline): KGHSH, LQKENI. This CDR3 reads CASENNQGQGNYNEQFF. For the CDR3, the DNA is TGTGCCAGCGAGAACAACCAAGGACAGGGGAACTACAATGAGCAGTTCTTC.

This rearrangement joins TRBV3-1 (or the pseudogene TRBV3-2) to TRBJ2-1, with D unresolved. Germline V gene sequence: CDR1 LGHDT, CDR2 YNNKEL (reference sequence). This CDR3 has 11 amino acids. The V end was cut by 5 bases, the J end by 7 bases, with 6 bases between. CDR3 amino acids: CASSARNEQFF. The CDR3 DNA reads TGTGCCAGCAGCGCGAGGAATGAGCAGTTCTTC.

This rearrangement joins TRBV18 to TRBJ2-5, with a tentative D call TRBD2 (6 bases). CDR3 length: 13 residues. V was cut by 4 bases and J by 1 base, with 7 bases left in between. Germline CDR1 is KGHSH and CDR2 is LQKENI. The CDR3 sequence is CASSRTTQETQYF. The DNA of the CDR3 is TGTGCCAGCTCACGGACTACCCAAGAGACCCAGTACTTC.

This sequence joins TRBV25-1 and TRBJ2-1, with 8 positions matching TRBD1. This CDR3 region has 16 residues. Germline CDR1 and CDR2: MGHDK and SYGVNS. V trimming: 2 bases; J trimming: 6 bases; junction bases outside the gene matches: 9. CDR3 coding DNA: TGTGCCAGCAGTGAAACAGGGTTACAGGGGGGCAATGAGCAGTTCTTC. Translating gives CASSETGLQGGNEQFF.

DNA for the CDR3: TGCGCCAGCAGCCAAGAACAGGGAAGGGCTCGACTGTTTTTT. It specifies CASSQEQGRARLFF. V usage is TRBV4-1 and J usage is TRBJ1-4, with a tentative D call TRBD1 (6 bases). CDR1 and CDR2 (germline): MGHRA, YSYEKL. This CDR3 contains 14 residues. The V gene lost 0 bases and the J gene lost 13 bases, with 15 bases spanning the gap.

The chain is built from TRBV20-1 and TRBJ2-5, with D unclear. CDR1 and CDR2 (germline): DFQATT, SNEGSKA (reference sequence). The CDR3 sequence is 10 residues long. With 6 bases removed from V and 1 base from J, the gap between germline ends came to 3 bases. The CDR3 here is CSAFQETQYF. Written as DNA, the CDR3 is TGCAGTGCCTTCCAAGAGACCCAGTACTTC.

V usage is TRBV15 and J usage is TRBJ2-3, with D tentatively TRBD2 (6 bases). The germline V and J ends were trimmed by 3 bases and 5 bases, with 21 bases remaining between them. The CDR3 is 17 amino acids. Germline CDR1 reads LNHNV; CDR2 reads YYDKDF (reference sequence). CDR3 DNA sequence: TGTGCCACCAGCAGTCCGGGACTCCCACCTCCCCTAGATACGCAGTATTTT. Protein product: CATSSPGLPPPLDTQYF.

DNA for the CDR3: TGTGCCAGCAGCTCCCGCCAGGACAGCGAGGCCTATGGCTACACCTTC. Amino acids: CASSSRQDSEAYGYTF. V gene TRBV9 combines with J gene TRBJ1-2; possible D gene TRBD1, 6 bases. This CDR3 has 16 residues. With 4 bases removed from V and 4 bases from J, the gap between germline ends came to 20 bases. The V gene's germline CDR1 is SGDLS and CDR2 YYNGEE.

The genes are TRBV5-1 and TRBJ1-2, with D maybe TRBD1 (6 bases). Between the trimmed V and J ends, which lost 4 bases and 4 bases, there was a span of 11 bases. The CDR3 covers 13 residues. Per germline, CDR1 SGHRS and CDR2 YFSETQ. The CDR3 here is CASSPGESYGYTF. The CDR3 coding sequence is TGCGCCAGCAGCCCAGGGGAAAGCTATGGCTACACCTTC.